The clone carrying this TCR beta chain showed up many times. Its antigen is still unknown. This specimen comes from a study of T-cell memory formation after mild COVID-19. About the research overall: Each donor largely had its own TCR clusters.

Study findings and constraints: Clones shrinking from day 15 to 85 showed even CD4/CD8 mixes; later expanders tilted CD4+. Clones which contracted sat mainly in CM and EM if CD4+, and in EMRA if CD8+.

Trimming shortened V by 2 bases and J by 0 bases, and 8 bases separated the two germline ends. Germline V gene data show CDR1 as SGHTA and CDR2 as FQGNSA. This CDR3 has 16 residues. TCRdb processed the 5' RACE reads anew with MiXCR; each CDR3 protein has one entry. Of about 170,000 distinct CDR3 sequences listed, 10% to 15% are singletons. The chain employs TRBV7-2 and TRBJ2-6; D ambiguous. The sequenced material came from PBMCs or a T cell subset sorted from them (not recorded which). The clonotype originates from a man between 18 and 35 years old who had mild COVID-19 (a few samples of this study predate the infection). Cell type and time point are not known. The CDR3 reads CASSLQYSSGANVLTF. The CDR3 coding sequence is TGTGCCAGCAGCTTACAATACAGCTCTGGGGCCAACGTCCTGACTTTC.